Each of the 11 T cell receptor beta chains below was sequenced from the same sample in a study of OX40 agonist ivuxolimab in advanced cancers. Sequenced by immunoSEQ multiplex PCR; TCRdb stores in-frame clones only, minus some. The sample includes about 28,000 clones, approximately 88% of them seen just once. This sample comprised CD4+ or CD8+ T cells sorted from blood, obtained in a trial of the OX40 agonist ivuxolimab. The receptor source for this set is an adult with an advanced solid tumor such as melanoma, head and neck, liver or kidney cancer.

The rearrangement joins TRBV4-1 to TRBJ1-4; D uncertain. V was shortened by 7 bases and J by 7 bases, with 16 bases between the two germline ends. Germline loops: CDR1 MGHRA, CDR2 YSYEKL. The CDR3 has 14 residues. CDR3 sequence reads: CASTPAGTPEKLFF. CDR3 nucleotides: TGCGCCAGCACCCCGGCGGGAACTCCTGAAAAACTGTTTTTT.

This chain connects TRBV28 to TRBJ1-6; D perhaps matches TRBD1 (5 bases). Trimming cost V 2 bases and J 10 bases, with 12 bases left between them. CDR1 and CDR2 from the germline V gene are MDHEN and SYDVKM. The CDR3 extends over 14 amino acids. The CDR3 DNA sequence: TGTGCCAGCAGTTTAACGGGACGTGGGTCACCCCTCCACTTT. As protein: CASSLTGRGSPLHF.

This chain joins TRBV4-3 and TRBJ2-2; D perhaps matches TRBD1 (7 bases). In germline, CDR1 is LGHNA, CDR2 YSLEER. Trimming cost V 0 bases and J 4 bases, with 15 bases left between them. CDR3 length equals 17 residues. DNA for the CDR3: TGCGCCAGCAGCCAAGATCTATGGAGGGGGCGCACCGGGGAGCTGTTTTTT. Protein product: CASSQDLWRGRTGELFF.

This clone was seen only once. This sequence joins TRBV10-3 and TRBJ2-1; no reliable D call. The germline V and J ends were trimmed by 0 bases and 10 bases, with 7 bases remaining between them. Germline V gene data show CDR1 as ENHRY and CDR2 as SYGVKD. This CDR3 is 12 amino acids long. The CDR3 nucleotides read TGTGCCATCAGTGAGTCCTCACGGGAGCAGTTCTTC. It translates to CAISESSREQFF.

The gene calls are TRBV13 and TRBJ1-2, with D tentatively TRBD1 (5 bases). Germline-derived CDR1 and CDR2 are PRHDT and FYEKMQ (reference sequence). Trimming took off 6 bases at V and 4 bases at J, with 9 bases between the two ends. This CDR3 contains 12 residues. The CDR3 DNA is TGTGCCAGCAGATTGGGGACCTATGGCTACACCTTC. It translates to CASRLGTYGYTF.

V is TRBV30 and J is TRBJ2-2; TRBD2 matches at 13 bases. CDR3 size: 16 residues. The germline V gene encodes CDR1 GTSNPN and CDR2 SVGIG (reference sequence). Trimming cost V 0 bases and J 7 bases; bases outside gene matches: 5. The CDR3, as DNA: TGTGCCTGGAGTGTTTCACTAGCGGGGGGGGGCGGGGAGCTGTTTTTT. It specifies CAWSVSLAGGGGELFF. Full variable domain (outside the CDR3, taken from reference TRBV30 and TRBJ2-2): SQTIHQWPATLVQPVGSPLSLECTVEGTSNPNLYWYRQAAGRGLQLLFYSVGIGQISSEVPQNLSASRPQDRQFILSSKKLLLSDSGFYLCAWSVSLAGGGGELFFGEGSRLTVL.

The chain links TRBV18 to TRBJ2-7, with D tentatively TRBD2 (6 bases). Trimming stripped 3 bases from V and 3 bases from J, with 9 bases between. The CDR3 covers 13 residues. Germline V gene data show CDR1 as KGHSH and CDR2 as LQKENI. CDR3 nucleotides: TGTGCCAGCTCACCGCGGGGTTTCTACGAGCAGTACTTC. Protein sequence: CASSPRGFYEQYF.

V gene TRBV5-6 combines with J gene TRBJ2-7; D may match TRBD1 or TRBD2 (5 bases each). Trimming took 4 bases from V and 0 from J, leaving 11 bases between them. Germline CDR1 and CDR2: SGHDT and YYEEEE. The CDR3 runs to 14 residues. DNA of the CDR3: TGTGCCAGCAGCAGGGGACGTACCTCCTACGAGCAGTACTTC. Residues: CASSRGRTSYEQYF.

The V gene is TRBV14, the J gene TRBJ2-1; 10 bases are shared with TRBD2. Germline CDR1 is SGHDN and CDR2 is FVKESK. The CDR3 has 15 amino acids. After removal of 6 bases from V and 7 bases from J, the junction contained 9 bases not matched to a gene. The CDR3 DNA reads as TGTGCCAGCAGACTAAGCGGGAGGGCCATGAATGAGCAGTTCTTC. This codes for CASRLSGRAMNEQFF.

The gene calls are TRBV27 and TRBJ2-5; 7 positions agree with TRBD1. The end of the DNA fits TRBJ2-7 better, so the J call may be wrong. Germline V gene lookup returns CDR1 MNHEY and CDR2 SMNVEV (reference sequence). This CDR3 contains 17 residues. In DNA form, the CDR3 reads TGTGCCAGCAGTTTAGGGCAGTTCCGGGACAGAATCTACGAGCAGTACTTC. It codes for CASSLGQFRDRIYEQYF.

V and J are TRBV9 and TRBJ2-7; 7 nucleotides agree with TRBD2. The length of the CDR3 is 15 residues. Looked up from germline, CDR1 is SGDLS and CDR2 is YYNGEE. J lost 0 bases, V lost 4 bases, and 7 bases had no gene match. CDR3 DNA sequence: TGTGCCAGCAGCTTGCTAGCGGAAAGCTCCTACGAGCAGTACTTC. Residues: CASSLLAESSYEQYF.